This TCR beta chain derives from a study of human T cells and chemical hapten exposure. About the study: Each patch test put 0.01% DPC on the upper back, and results were read at 6 days. The patients were mostly female; they had alopecia areata, totalis or universalis.

Germline V gene data show CDR1 as SEHNR and CDR2 as FQNEAQ (reference sequence). The CDR3 has 15 residues. Trimming took 5 bases from V and 1 from J, leaving 12 bases between them. In the source study's methods: There were a median of around 100,000 TCRs per sample, with a range from 23,224 to 690,600. Each CDR3 protein gets one entry after TCRdb re-called the RACE reads with MiXCR. The V and J calls were determined by TCRdb, not by the authors. The sample includes roughly 100,000 distinct CDR3 sequences, roughly 9.1% of them seen just once. The time point denotes: pre-sensitization, week 0. Regarding treatment: therapeutic diphenylcyclopropenone sensitization with weekly scalp DPC. Broader study findings: Donors had alopecia, so their immune response may differ from healthy people's.

This clonotype was counted at least ten times. Its antigen is undetermined. The V call is TRBV7-9, the J call TRBJ1-3; possibly TRBD1 for D (6 bases). Material: whole blood, obtained in connection with sensitization to the hapten diphenylcyclopropenone (DPC). The sequence derives from a woman aged 40 to 50 with alopecia areata. Some clones in this sample may be carry-over from other donors' samples. Here the CDR3 DNA reads TGTGCCAGCAGCATCTGGGACACTTCTGGAAACACCATATATTTT. Its protein is CASSIWDTSGNTIYF.